This T cell receptor beta chain appears in the sequencing data of a study of T cells after yellow fever vaccination. The CDR3 length is 15 residues. The germline gives CDR1 SNHLY, CDR2 FYNNEI. The V and J ends lost 0 bases and 5 bases respectively, with 11 bases between them. Each CDR3 protein gets one entry after TCRdb re-called the 5' RACE reads with MiXCR. This sample has a few hundred thousand distinct CDR3 sequences; less than 9% occur once, and the top ten carry approximately 0.85%. There are a few counts of this clonotype. Sequencing was performed on CD4+ T cells sorted from PBMCs, taken 15 days after the yellow fever booster vaccination. The chain couples TRBV2 to TRBJ2-1, with unresolved D. This TCR was recovered from a man aged 25-45 years who received the YFV17D yellow fever vaccine. Here the CDR3 reads CASSEARLENNEQFF. In nucleotides, the CDR3 is TGTGCCAGCAGTGAAGCCCGACTGGAAAACAATGAGCAGTTCTTC.